This paragraph reports one T cell receptor (beta chain). Other nucleotide sequences in the sample specify the same CDR3. These data belong to a study of control samples from healthy donors and cancer patients. Germline CDR1 reads LNHDA; CDR2 reads SQIVND (reference sequence). CDR3 length: 13 residues. V was clipped by 1 base and J by 2 bases, with 5 bases between them. Assay: immunoSEQ multiplex PCR; the TCRdb copy retains only in-frame clones and omits some. The table records around 230,000 clones, just under 95% of them present only once. The chain couples TRBV19 to TRBJ1-2; the D gene is possibly TRBD1 (5 bases). Sequenced input: blood. This sequence was found in a man over 45 in good health. In DNA, the CDR3 is TGTGCCAGTAGTATAGGGGGGAACTATGGCTACACCTTC. Amino acid sequence: CASSIGGNYGYTF.